The sequence of this T cell receptor beta chain was determined in a study of blood T cells in healthy people across ages. Study-level results: Long-lived donors had more naive CD4+ cells and higher diversity than aged donors. Unsorted PBMCs prevented conclusive naive versus antigen-experienced comparison.

With a J-beta primer mix and a sample-barcoded 5' primer, a second PCR ran about 7 to 11 cycles. No fewer than 2.5 million CDR3-containing paired-end reads came from each sample. TCRdb redid the calling of the 5' RACE reads with MiXCR, one entry per CDR3 protein. The sample has about 1.5 million distinct CDR3 sequences, approximately 42% seen once. Isolating PBMCs gave at least 6.5 million of these cells per sample. Losses at the gene ends were 4 bases for V and 6 bases for J; bases not matched to a gene: 6. The CDR3 is 15 residues long. In germline, CDR1 is SEHNR, CDR2 FQNEAQ (reference sequence). Of note for this clonotype: The antigen is not known.

What was sequenced was blood. This rearrangement joins TRBV7-9 to TRBJ1-2; TRBD1 agrees at 12 bases. This sequence was found in a woman aged 18-30 years in good health. CDR3 residues: CASSSTGTGGDGYTF. The CDR3 DNA reads TGTGCCAGCAGCTCCACCGGGACAGGGGGCGATGGCTACACCTTC.